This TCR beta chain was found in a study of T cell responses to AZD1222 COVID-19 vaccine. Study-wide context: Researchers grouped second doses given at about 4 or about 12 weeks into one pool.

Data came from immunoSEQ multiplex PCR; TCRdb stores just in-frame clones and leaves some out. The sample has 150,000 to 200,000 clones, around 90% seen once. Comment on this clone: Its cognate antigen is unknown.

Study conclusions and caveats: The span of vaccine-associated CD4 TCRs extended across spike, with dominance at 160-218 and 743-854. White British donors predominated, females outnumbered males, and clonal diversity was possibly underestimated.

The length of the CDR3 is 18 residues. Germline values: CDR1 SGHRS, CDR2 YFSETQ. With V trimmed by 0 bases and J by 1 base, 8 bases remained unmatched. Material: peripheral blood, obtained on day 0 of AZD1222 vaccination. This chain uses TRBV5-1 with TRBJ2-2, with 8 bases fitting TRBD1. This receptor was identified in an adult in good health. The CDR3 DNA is TGCGCCAGCAGCTTGGTTCGGACAGGGTGGGGGAACACCGGGGAGCTGTTTTTT. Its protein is CASSLVRTGWGNTGELFF.